This T cell receptor (beta chain) was identified during a study of identifying expanded T cells in peripheral blood. This clone has ten or more counts. The CDR3 contains 15 residues. The V gene lost 1 base and the J gene lost 2 bases, with 11 bases spanning the gap. Germline V gene sequence: CDR1 SGHNT, CDR2 YYREEE (reference sequence). The assay was immunoSEQ multiplex PCR, and TCRdb's table has in-frame clones only and misses some. The data contain 120,000 or so clones, about 80% of them singletons. Collection occurred without any documented infections or immune events in donors. The V call is TRBV5-4, the J call TRBJ2-3; D is possibly TRBD1 (6 bases). This receptor was obtained from a person between 18 and 69 years old in good health. Input material: blood. CDR3 loop: CASSLKGVHTDTQYF. Here the CDR3 DNA reads TGTGCCAGCAGCTTGAAGGGGGTTCACACAGATACGCAGTATTTT. Full variable domain (remainder filled in from reference TRBV5-4 and TRBJ2-3): ETGVTQSPTHLIKTRGQQVTLRCSSQSGHNTVSWYQQALGQGPQFIFQYYREEENGRGNFPPRFSGLQFPNYSSELNVNALELDDSALYLCASSLKGVHTDTQYFGPGTRLTVL.